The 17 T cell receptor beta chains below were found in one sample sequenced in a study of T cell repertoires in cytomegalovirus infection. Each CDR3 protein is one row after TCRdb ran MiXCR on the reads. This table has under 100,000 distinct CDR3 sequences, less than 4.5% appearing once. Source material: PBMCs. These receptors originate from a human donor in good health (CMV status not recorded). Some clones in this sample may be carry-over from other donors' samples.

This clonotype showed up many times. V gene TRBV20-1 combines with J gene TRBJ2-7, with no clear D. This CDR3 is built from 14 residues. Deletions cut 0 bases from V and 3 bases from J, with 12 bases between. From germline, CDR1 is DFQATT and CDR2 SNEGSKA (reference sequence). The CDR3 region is CSARDLPPLYEQYF. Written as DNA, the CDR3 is TGCAGTGCTAGAGATCTTCCACCTCTCTACGAGCAGTACTTC.

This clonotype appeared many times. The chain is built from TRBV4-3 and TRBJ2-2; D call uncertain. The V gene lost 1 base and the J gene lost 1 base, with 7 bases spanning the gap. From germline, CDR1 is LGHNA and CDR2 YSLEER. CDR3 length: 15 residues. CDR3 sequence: CASSQAVLNTGELFF. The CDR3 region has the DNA TGCGCCAGCAGCCAAGCGGTGCTGAACACCGGGGAGCTGTTTTTT.

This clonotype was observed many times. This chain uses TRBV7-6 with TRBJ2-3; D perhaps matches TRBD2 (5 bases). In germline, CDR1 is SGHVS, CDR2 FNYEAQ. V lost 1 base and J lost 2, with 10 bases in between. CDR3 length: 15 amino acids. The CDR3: CASSLGPGITDTQYF. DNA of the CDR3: TGTGCCAGCAGCTTAGGTCCGGGGATCACAGATACGCAGTATTTT. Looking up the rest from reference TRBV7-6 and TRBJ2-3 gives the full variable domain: GAGVSQSPRYKVTKRGQDVALRCDPISGHVSLYWYRQALGQGPEFLTYFNYEAQQDKSGLPNDRFSAERPEGSISTLTIQRTEQRDSAMYRCASSLGPGITDTQYFGPGTRLTVL.

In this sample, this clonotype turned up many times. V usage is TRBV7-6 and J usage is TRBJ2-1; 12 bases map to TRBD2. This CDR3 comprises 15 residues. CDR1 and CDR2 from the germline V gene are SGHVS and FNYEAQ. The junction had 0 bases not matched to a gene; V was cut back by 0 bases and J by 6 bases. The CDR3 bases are TGTGCCAGCAGCTTAGCACTAGCGGGGGGCAATGAGCAGTTCTTC. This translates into CASSLALAGGNEQFF.

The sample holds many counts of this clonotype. The chain's CDR3 is CASRPKGLAGGKETQYF. The CDR3 DNA reads as TGTGCCAGCAGACCAAAAGGCCTAGCGGGGGGCAAAGAGACCCAGTACTTC. V usage is TRBV7-9 and J usage is TRBJ2-5, with TRBD2 identical over 11 bases. Germline CDR1 and CDR2: SEHNR and FQNEAQ (reference sequence). V was clipped by 6 bases and J by 3 bases; unmatched bases: 12. The CDR3 covers 17 residues.

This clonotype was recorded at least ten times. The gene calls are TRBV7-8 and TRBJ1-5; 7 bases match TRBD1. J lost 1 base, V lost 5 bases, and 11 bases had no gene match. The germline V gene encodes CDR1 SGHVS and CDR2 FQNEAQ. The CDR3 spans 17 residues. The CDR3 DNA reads TGTGCCAGCAGCGACCTCAGGACAGGTCGGAGCAATCAGCCCCAGCATTTT. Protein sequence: CASSDLRTGRSNQPQHF.

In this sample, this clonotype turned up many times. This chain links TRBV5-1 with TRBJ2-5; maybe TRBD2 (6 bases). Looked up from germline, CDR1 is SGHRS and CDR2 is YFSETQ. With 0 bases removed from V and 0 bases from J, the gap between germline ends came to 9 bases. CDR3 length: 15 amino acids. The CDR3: CASSLEGGYQETQYF. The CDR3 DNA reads TGCGCCAGCAGCTTGGAAGGAGGGTACCAAGAGACCCAGTACTTC.

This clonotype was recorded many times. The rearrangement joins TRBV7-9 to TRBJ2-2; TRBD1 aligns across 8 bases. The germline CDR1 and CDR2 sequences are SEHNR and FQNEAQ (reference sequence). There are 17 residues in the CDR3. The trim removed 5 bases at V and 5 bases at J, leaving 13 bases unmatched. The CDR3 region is CASSPARQGLGTGELFF. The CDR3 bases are TGTGCCAGCAGCCCAGCCCGACAGGGGTTGGGAACCGGGGAGCTGTTTTTT. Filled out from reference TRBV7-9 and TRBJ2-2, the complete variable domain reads DTGVSQNPRHKITKRGQNVTFRCDPISEHNRLYWYRQTLGQGPEFLTYFQNEAQLEKSRLLSDRFSAERPKGSFSTLEIQRTEQGDSAMYLCASSPARQGLGTGELFFGEGSRLTVL.

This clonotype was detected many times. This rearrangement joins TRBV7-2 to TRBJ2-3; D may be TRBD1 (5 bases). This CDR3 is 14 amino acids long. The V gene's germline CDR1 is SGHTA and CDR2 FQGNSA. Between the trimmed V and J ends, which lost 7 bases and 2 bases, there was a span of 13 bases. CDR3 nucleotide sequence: TGTGCCAGCAAAGAAGACAGAAACACAGATACGCAGTATTTT. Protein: CASKEDRNTDTQYF. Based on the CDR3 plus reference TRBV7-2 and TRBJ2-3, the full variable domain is GAGVSQSPSNKVTEKGKDVELRCDPISGHTALYWYRQSLGQGLEFLIYFQGNSAPDKSGLPSDRFSAERTGGSVSTLTIQRTQQEDSAVYLCASKEDRNTDTQYFGPGTRLTVL.

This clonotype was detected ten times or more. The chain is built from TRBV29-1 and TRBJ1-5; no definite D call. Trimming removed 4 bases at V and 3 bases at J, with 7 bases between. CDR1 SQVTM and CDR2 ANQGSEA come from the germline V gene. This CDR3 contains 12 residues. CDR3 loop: CSVAGSNQPQHF. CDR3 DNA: TGCAGCGTTGCGGGTTCCAATCAGCCCCAGCATTTT.

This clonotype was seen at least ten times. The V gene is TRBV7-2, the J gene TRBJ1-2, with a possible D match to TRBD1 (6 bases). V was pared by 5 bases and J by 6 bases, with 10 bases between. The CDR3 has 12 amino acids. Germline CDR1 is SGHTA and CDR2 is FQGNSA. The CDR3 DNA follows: TGTGCCAGCAGCCCCCGGACAGATGGCTACACCTTC. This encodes CASSPRTDGYTF.

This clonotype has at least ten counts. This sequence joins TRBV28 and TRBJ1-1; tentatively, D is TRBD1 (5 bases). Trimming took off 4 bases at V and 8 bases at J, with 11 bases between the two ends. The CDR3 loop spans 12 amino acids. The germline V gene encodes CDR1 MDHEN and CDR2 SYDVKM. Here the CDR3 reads CASSYRQREAFF. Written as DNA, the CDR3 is TGTGCCAGCAGTTATCGACAGAGAGAAGCTTTCTTT.

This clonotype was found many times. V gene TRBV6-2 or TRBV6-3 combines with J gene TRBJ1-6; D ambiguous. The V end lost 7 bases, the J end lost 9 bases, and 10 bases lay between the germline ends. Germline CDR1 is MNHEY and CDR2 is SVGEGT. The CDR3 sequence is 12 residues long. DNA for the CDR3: TGTGCCAGCACCCAGAGTGGTTCACCCCTCCACTTT. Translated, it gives CASTQSGSPLHF.

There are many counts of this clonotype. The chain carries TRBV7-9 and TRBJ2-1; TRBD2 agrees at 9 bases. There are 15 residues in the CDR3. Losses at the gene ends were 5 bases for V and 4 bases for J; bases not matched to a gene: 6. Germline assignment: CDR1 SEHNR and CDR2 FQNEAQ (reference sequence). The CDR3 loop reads CASSTGTSFYNEQFF. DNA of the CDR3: TGTGCCAGCAGCACCGGGACTAGCTTTTACAATGAGCAGTTCTTC.

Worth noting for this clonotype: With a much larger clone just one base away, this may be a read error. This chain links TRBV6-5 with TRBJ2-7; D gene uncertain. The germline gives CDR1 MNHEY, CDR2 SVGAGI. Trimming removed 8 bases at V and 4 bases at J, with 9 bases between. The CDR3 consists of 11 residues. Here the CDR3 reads CASGERYEQYF. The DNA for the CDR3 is TGTGCCAGCGGGGAAAGGTACGAGCAGTACTTC.

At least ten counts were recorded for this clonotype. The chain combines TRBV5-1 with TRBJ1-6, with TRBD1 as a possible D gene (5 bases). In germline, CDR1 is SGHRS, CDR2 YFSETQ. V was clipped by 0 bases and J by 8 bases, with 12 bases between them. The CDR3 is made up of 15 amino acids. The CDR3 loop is CASSLADRQHSPLHF. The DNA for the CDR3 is TGCGCCAGCAGCTTGGCTGACAGACAACATTCACCCCTCCACTTT. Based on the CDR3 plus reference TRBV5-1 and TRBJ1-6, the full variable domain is KAGVTQTPRYLIKTRGQQVTLSCSPISGHRSVSWYQQTPGQGLQFLFEYFSETQRNKGNFPGRFSGRQFSNSRSEMNVSTLELGDSALYLCASSLADRQHSPLHFGNGTRLTVT.

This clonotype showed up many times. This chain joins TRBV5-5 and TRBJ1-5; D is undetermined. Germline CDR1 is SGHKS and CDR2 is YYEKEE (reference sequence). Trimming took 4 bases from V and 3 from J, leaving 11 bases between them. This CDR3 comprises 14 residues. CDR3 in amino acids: CASSTSALNQPQHF. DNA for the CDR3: TGTGCCAGCAGCACTAGCGCCCTCAATCAGCCCCAGCATTTT.